This T cell receptor (beta chain) was profiled in a study of OX40 agonist ivuxolimab in advanced cancers. Whole-study context: The patients received agonistic anti-OX40 (CD134) antibody ivuxolimab.

The data were produced by immunoSEQ multiplex PCR, yet TCRdb's version contains in-frame clones alone and is incomplete. This table has fewer than 95,000 clones, approximately 85% appearing once. General study results and limits: CD4+ T cells averaged fewer expanded clones than CD8+ T cells.

As for this clone: Its antigen remains unidentified.

The V and J ends lost 5 bases and 4 bases, in that order; junction bases with no gene match: 7. The CDR3 extends over 14 amino acids. Germline-derived CDR1 and CDR2 are MNHEY and SVGAGI. Sequencing was performed on CD4+ or CD8+ T cells sorted from blood, taken in a trial of the OX40 agonist ivuxolimab. The clonotype originates from an adult with an advanced solid tumor such as melanoma, head and neck, liver or kidney cancer. V gene TRBV6-5 combines with J gene TRBJ1-2, with 7 positions matching TRBD1. The CDR3 nucleotides are TGTGCCAGCAGTCCCCGACAGGGAAGCTATGGCTACACCTTC. This sequence encodes CASSPRQGSYGYTF.